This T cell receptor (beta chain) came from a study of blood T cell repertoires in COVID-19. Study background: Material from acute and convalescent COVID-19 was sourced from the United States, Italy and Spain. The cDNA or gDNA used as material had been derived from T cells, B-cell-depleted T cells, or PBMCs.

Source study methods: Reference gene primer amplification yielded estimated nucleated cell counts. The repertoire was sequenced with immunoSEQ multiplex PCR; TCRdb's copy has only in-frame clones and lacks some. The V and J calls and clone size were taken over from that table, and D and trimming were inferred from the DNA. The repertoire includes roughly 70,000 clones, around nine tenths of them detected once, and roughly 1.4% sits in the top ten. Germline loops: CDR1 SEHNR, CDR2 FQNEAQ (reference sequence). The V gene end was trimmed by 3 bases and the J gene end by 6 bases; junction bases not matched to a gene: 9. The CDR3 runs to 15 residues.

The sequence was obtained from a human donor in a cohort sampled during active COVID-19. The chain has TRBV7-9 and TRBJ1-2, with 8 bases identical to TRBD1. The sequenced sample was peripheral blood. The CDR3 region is CASSFPSSGGDGYTF. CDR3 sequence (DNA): TGTGCCAGCAGCTTCCCCTCTTCAGGGGGCGATGGCTACACCTTC.